This T cell receptor (beta chain) is drawn from a study of metastatic and nonmetastatic thyroid tumors. The wider study: Blood and tumor or nodule tissue repertoires from malignant and benign thyroid patients were compared. Study observations and caveats: It was reportedly found that TCR beta diversity was significantly higher in malignant thyroid tumors than in benign nodules, a difference seen in both blood and tumor samples.

Methods used by the authors: Using the CDR3 differences seen across clinicopathological groups, the authors built a distant-metastasis classifier for papillary thyroid cancer, which was meant to discriminate distant-metastatic patients. TCRdb re-analyzed the PCR reads using MiXCR. The authors' filters were not applied to this entry. This sample has some 90,000 clones, with around 9.2% found just once. Germline lookup yields CDR1 MNHEY and CDR2 SVGAGI. V lost 0 bases to trimming and J lost 5 bases; unmatched junction nucleotides: 6. CDR3 length: 17 residues. This clone has just a few counts. What it recognizes is unknown. No treatment of any kind had been given to any patient before thyroid surgery.

This TCR was sampled from a female donor with papillary thyroid cancer or a benign thyroid nodule (not recorded which). Some clones in this sample may be carry-over from other donors' samples. The sequenced sample was blood. The chain couples TRBV6-5 to TRBJ2-1, with 11 bases lining up with TRBD2. CDR3 in amino acids: CASSYSGLAGGNNEQFF. For the CDR3, the DNA is TGTGCCAGCAGTTACTCGGGGCTAGCGGGGGGTAACAATGAGCAGTTCTTC.